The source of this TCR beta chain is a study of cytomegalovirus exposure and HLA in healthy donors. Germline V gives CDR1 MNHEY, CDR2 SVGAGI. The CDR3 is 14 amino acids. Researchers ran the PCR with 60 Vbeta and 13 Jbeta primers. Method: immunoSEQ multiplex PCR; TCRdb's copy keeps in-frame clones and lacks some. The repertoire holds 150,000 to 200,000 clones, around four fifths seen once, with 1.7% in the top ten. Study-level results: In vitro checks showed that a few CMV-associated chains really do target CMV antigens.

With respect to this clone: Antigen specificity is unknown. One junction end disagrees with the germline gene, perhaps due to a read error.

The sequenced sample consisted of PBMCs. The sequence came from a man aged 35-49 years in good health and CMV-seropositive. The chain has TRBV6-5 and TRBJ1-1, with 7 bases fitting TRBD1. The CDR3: CASTYGTVNTEAFF. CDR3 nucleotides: TGTGCCAGCACTTACGGGACAGTGAACACTGAAGCTTTCTTT.